The rows below give T cell receptor beta chains drawn from one sample of a study of T cell responses to AZD1222 COVID-19 vaccine. TCRdb's copy holds only in-frame clones and misses some; the assay was immunoSEQ multiplex PCR. This table holds about 98,000 clones, approximately 88% found once. Here the sequenced sample was peripheral blood, taken on day 0 of AZD1222 vaccination. Receptors originate from an adult in good health. Each CDR3 is given without its conserved first and last residue. The order of the fields is CDR3 length, V gene, CDR3 protein.

CDR3 length: 13
V gene: TRBV4-2
CDR3 protein: ASSQAGVGSYEQY

CDR3 length: 13
V gene: TRBV7-9
CDR3 protein: ASSLLGAGAGEQF

CDR3 length: 14
V gene: TRBV6-4
CDR3 protein: ASSVGLGAPTDTQY

CDR3 length: 13
V gene: TRBV19
CDR3 protein: ASSIVPGANQPQH

CDR3 length: 10
V gene: TRBV19
CDR3 protein: ASSRNRYEQY

CDR3 length: 14
V gene: TRBV7-9
CDR3 protein: ASSTPPTGAKNIQY

CDR3 length: 12
V gene: TRBV19
CDR3 protein: ASGTQGPGNTIY

CDR3 length: 13
V gene: TRBV6-2/TRBV6-3
CDR3 protein: ASSPGKGRNSPLH

CDR3 length: 12
V gene: TRBV6-1
CDR3 protein: ASSERASADTQY

CDR3 length: 14
V gene: TRBV5-4
CDR3 protein: ASSLKLAGGANEQF

CDR3 length: 13
V gene: TRBV15
CDR3 protein: ATSRGIAVNYEQY

CDR3 length: 11
V gene: TRBV10-1
CDR3 protein: ASSEQTDYGYT

CDR3 length: 18
V gene: TRBV9
CDR3 protein: ASSVGVTDRGRISYNEQF

CDR3 length: 10
V gene: TRBV7-2
CDR3 protein: ASSLAGSEQY

CDR3 length: 13
V gene: TRBV15
CDR3 protein: ATSRVRDRANEQY

CDR3 length: 14
V gene: TRBV25-1
CDR3 protein: ASSATFGQGADTQY

CDR3 length: 13
V gene: TRBV19
CDR3 protein: ASSIAGRTSYEQY

CDR3 length: 14
V gene: TRBV7-2
CDR3 protein: ASSLGAGYRGNEQF

CDR3 length: 12
V gene: TRBV6-5
CDR3 protein: AVARDRGNSEQY

CDR3 length: 13
V gene: TRBV5-8
CDR3 protein: ASSPRLQGRETQY

CDR3 length: 15
V gene: TRBV6-9
CDR3 protein: ASIPRASRGLHQPQH

CDR3 length: 16
V gene: TRBV27
CDR3 protein: ASSLHPSGTVNNSPLH

CDR3 length: 15
V gene: TRBV7-3
CDR3 protein: ASSLTGLAGAGGELF

CDR3 length: 11
V gene: TRBV19
CDR3 protein: ASSDRVVNEAF

CDR3 length: 15
V gene: TRBV9
CDR3 protein: ASSVADSLLSGNTIY

CDR3 length: 11
V gene: TRBV18
CDR3 protein: ASSPGTSVEQY

CDR3 length: 13
V gene: TRBV2
CDR3 protein: ATQRDRGSGSPLH

CDR3 length: 14
V gene: TRBV7-3
CDR3 protein: ASSLSGLDRPYEQY

CDR3 length: 12
V gene: TRBV28
CDR3 protein: ASSRGGTNQPQH

CDR3 length: 11
V gene: TRBV25-1
CDR3 protein: ASRQGESYEQY

CDR3 length: 14
V gene: TRBV7-9
CDR3 protein: ASSFGIAGSGNTIY

CDR3 length: 12
V gene: TRBV28
CDR3 protein: ASTTNGPHQPQH

CDR3 length: 11
V gene: TRBV29-1
CDR3 protein: SVVDGRLTEAF

CDR3 length: 13
V gene: TRBV7-2
CDR3 protein: ASSPAGSSNEKLF

CDR3 length: 10
V gene: TRBV5-1
CDR3 protein: ASSQFMDTQY

CDR3 length: 13
V gene: TRBV7-6
CDR3 protein: ASSLISSSEETQY

CDR3 length: 14
V gene: TRBV10-3
CDR3 protein: AIRFGGGIANYGYT

CDR3 length: 13
V gene: TRBV7-9
CDR3 protein: ASSLGEGAATEAF

CDR3 length: 10
V gene: TRBV27
CDR3 protein: ASSFGGAEAF

CDR3 length: 11
V gene: TRBV27
CDR3 protein: ASSFGTVEKLF

CDR3 length: 13
V gene: TRBV7-6
CDR3 protein: ASSLGDRDSYEQY

CDR3 length: 12
V gene: TRBV19
CDR3 protein: ASSANRVNTEAF

CDR3 length: 12
V gene: TRBV27
CDR3 protein: ASSRGVGTDTQY

CDR3 length: 12
V gene: TRBV19
CDR3 protein: ASQLGQANQPQH

CDR3 length: 13
V gene: TRBV28
CDR3 protein: ASSFVRGRGDTQY

CDR3 length: 12
V gene: TRBV28
CDR3 protein: ASRPGQGRYEQY

CDR3 length: 19
V gene: TRBV15
CDR3 protein: ATSDEKGKGRSGGVAGELF

CDR3 length: 13
V gene: TRBV28
CDR3 protein: ASASGRGPTDTQY

CDR3 length: 12
V gene: TRBV10-3
CDR3 protein: AISVAGSQNEQF

CDR3 length: 16
V gene: TRBV9
CDR3 protein: ASSEIGFAADKGGEQF

CDR3 length: 15
V gene: TRBV27
CDR3 protein: ASSLWDPSSYNSPLH

CDR3 length: 11
V gene: TRBV18
CDR3 protein: ASSPGGPSPLH

CDR3 length: 9
V gene: TRBV20-1
CDR3 protein: SAGLFEKLF

CDR3 length: 11
V gene: TRBV19
CDR3 protein: ASGTGGSYEQY

CDR3 length: 13
V gene: TRBV7-2
CDR3 protein: ASSLALGLNYEQY

CDR3 length: 14
V gene: TRBV5-4
CDR3 protein: ASSPEARGSYNEQF

CDR3 length: 14
V gene: TRBV4-3
CDR3 protein: ASSEGHSGLYNEQF